This TCR beta chain was sequenced during a study of blood T cell repertoires in COVID-19. The overall study: The analysed material was cDNA or gDNA that came from T cells, B-cell-depleted T cells, or PBMCs.

Study processing details: It was from reference gene primer amplification that nucleated cell counts were estimated. Repertoires were generated with immunoSEQ multiplex PCR, while TCRdb's copy carries only in-frame clones and drops some. From that table come the V and J calls and clone size; the DNA was used to work out D and trimming. Counted here are fewer than 150,000 clones, approximately 83% occurring once; the ten biggest clones make up around 7.8%. Trimming cost V 3 bases and J 8 bases; bases outside gene matches: 4. This CDR3 contains 13 residues. Germline CDR1 reads DFQATT; CDR2 reads SNEGSKA (reference sequence).

Sequencing was performed on peripheral blood. The receptor's source is a human donor in a cohort sampled during active COVID-19. This chain joins TRBV20-1 and TRBJ2-3, with TRBD2 matching over 11 bases. Here the CDR3 DNA reads TGCAGTGCTAGTTCTGGACTAGCGGGTACGCAGTATTTT. Translation: CSASSGLAGTQYF.